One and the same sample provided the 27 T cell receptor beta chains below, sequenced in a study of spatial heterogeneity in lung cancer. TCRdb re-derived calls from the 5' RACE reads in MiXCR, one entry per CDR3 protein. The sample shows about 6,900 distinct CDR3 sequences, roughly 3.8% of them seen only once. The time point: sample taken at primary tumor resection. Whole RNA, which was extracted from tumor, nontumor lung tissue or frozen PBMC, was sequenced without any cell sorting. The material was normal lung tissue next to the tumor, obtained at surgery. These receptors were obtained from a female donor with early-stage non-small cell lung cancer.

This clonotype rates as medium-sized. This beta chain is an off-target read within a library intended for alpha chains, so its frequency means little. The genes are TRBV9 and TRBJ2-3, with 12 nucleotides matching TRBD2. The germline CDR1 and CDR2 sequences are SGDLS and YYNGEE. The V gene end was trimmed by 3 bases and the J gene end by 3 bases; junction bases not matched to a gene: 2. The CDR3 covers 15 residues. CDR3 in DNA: TGTGCCAGCAGCGGAGGACTAGCGGGGACAGATACGCAGTATTTT. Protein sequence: CASSGGLAGTDTQYF.

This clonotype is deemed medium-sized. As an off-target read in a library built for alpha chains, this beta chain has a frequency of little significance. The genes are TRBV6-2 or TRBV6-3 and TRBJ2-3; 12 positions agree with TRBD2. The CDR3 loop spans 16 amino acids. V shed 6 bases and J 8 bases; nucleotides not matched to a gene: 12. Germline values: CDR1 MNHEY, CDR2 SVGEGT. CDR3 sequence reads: CASRASGLAGRPTQYF. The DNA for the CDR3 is TGTGCCAGCAGGGCCTCCGGACTAGCGGGGAGGCCTACGCAGTATTTT.

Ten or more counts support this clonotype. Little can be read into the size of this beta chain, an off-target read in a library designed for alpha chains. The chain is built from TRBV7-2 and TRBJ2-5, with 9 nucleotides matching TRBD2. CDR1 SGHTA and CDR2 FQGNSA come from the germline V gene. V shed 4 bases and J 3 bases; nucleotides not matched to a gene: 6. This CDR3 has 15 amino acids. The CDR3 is CASSSSSGAKETQYF. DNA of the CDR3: TGTGCCAGCAGCTCCTCTAGCGGGGCAAAAGAGACCCAGTACTTC.

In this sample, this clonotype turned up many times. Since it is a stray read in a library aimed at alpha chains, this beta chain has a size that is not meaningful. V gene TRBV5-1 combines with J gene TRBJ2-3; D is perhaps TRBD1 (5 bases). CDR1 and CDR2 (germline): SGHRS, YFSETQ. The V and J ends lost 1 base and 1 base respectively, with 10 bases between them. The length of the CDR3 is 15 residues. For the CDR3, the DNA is TGCGCCAGCAGCTTGAGGGGCATGGGCACAGATACGCAGTATTTT. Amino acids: CASSLRGMGTDTQYF.

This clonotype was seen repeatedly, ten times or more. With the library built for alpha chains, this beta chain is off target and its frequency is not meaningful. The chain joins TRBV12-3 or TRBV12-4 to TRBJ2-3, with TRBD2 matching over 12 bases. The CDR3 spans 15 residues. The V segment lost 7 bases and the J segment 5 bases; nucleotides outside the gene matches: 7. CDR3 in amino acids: CASTGLAGRVDTQYF. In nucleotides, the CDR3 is TGTGCCAGCACTGGACTAGCGGGGCGCGTAGATACGCAGTATTTT.

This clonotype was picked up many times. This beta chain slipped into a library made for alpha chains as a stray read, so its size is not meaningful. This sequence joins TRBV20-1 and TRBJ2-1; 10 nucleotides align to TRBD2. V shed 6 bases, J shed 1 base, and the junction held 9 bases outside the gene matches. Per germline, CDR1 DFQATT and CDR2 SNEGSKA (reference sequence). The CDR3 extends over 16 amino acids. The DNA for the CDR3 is TGCAGTGCCCTGAGCCAAGCGGGAGGGTCCTACAATGAGCAGTTCTTC. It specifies CSALSQAGGSYNEQFF.

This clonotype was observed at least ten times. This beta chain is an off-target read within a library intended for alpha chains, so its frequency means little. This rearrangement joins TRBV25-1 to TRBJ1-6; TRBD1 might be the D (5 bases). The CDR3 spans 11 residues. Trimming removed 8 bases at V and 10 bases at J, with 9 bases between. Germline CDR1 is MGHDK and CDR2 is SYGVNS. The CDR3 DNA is TGTGCCAGCGGAAGGGGATCACCCCTCCACTTT. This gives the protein CASGRGSPLHF.

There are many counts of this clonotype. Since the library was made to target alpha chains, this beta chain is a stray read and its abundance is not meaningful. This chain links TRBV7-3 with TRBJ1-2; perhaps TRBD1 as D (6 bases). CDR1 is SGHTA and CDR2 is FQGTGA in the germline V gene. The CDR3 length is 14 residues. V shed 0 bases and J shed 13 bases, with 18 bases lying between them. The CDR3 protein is CASSLTRDNPAITF. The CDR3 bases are TGTGCCAGCAGCTTAACCCGGGACAACCCCGCAATCACCTTC.

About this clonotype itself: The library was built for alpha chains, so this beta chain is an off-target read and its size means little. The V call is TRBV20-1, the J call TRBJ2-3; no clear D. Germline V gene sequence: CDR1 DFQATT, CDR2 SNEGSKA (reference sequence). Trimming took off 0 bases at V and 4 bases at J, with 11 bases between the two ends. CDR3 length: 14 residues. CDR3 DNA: TGCAGTGCTAGAGATCGGGTGGGCGCAGATACGCAGTATTTT. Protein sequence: CSARDRVGADTQYF.

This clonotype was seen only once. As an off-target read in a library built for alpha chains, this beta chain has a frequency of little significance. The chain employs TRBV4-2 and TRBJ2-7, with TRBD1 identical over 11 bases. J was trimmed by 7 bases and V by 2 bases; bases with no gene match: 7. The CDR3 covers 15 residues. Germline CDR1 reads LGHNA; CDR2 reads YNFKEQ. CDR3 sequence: CASSQRTGGAGEQYF. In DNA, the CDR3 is TGTGCCAGCAGCCAACGGACAGGGGGCGCGGGGGAGCAGTACTTC.

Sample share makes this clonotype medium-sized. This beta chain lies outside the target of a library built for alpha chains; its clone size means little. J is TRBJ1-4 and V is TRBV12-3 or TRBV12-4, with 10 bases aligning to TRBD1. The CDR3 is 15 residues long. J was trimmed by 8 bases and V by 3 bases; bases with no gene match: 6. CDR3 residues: CASSFHWDRGEKLFF. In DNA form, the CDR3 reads TGTGCCAGCAGTTTTCACTGGGACAGGGGAGAAAAACTGTTTTTT.

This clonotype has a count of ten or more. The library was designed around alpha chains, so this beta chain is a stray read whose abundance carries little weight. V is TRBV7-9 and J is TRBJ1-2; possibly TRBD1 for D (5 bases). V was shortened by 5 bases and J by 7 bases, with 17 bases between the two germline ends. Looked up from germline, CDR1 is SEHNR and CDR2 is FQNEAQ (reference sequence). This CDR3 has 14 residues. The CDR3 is CASSGDGTYLGYTF. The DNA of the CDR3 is TGTGCCAGCAGCGGCGATGGGACCTACCTTGGCTACACCTTC.

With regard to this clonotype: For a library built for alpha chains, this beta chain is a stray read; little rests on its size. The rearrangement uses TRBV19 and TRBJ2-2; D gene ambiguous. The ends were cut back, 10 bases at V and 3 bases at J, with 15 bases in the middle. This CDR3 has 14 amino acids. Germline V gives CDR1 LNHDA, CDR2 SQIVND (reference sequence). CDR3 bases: TGTGCCACCACTTCGGCAGCATACACCGGGGAGCTGTTTTTT. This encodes CATTSAAYTGELFF.

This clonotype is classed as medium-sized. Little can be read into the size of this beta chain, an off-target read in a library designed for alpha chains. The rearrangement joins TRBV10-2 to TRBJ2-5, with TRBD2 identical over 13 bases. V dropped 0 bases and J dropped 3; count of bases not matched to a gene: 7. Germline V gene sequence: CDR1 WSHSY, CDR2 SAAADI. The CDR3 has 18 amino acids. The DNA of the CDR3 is TGCGCCAGCAGTGAGTCGAGACGGACTAGCGGGAGAAAAGAGACCCAGTACTTC. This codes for CASSESRRTSGRKETQYF.

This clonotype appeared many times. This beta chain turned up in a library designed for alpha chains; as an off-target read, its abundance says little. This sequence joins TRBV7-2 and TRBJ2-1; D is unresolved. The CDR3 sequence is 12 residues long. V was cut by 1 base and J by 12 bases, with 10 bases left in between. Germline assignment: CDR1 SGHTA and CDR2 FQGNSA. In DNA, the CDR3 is TGTGCCAGCAGCTTAGAAGACTGGGCGCAGTTCTTC. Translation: CASSLEDWAQFF.

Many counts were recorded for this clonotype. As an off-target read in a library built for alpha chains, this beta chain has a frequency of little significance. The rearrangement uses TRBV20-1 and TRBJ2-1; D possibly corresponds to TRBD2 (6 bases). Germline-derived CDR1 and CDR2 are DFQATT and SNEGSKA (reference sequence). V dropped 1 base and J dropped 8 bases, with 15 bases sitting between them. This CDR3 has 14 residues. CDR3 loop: CSARALRGEYEQFF. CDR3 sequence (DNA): TGCAGTGCTAGAGCTCTGCGGGGAGAGTATGAGCAGTTCTTC.

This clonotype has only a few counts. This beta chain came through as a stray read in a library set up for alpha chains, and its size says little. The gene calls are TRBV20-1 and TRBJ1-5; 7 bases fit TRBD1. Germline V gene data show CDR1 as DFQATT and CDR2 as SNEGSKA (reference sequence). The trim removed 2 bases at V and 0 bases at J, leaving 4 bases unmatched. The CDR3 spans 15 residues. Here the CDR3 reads CSARSRQGSNQPQHF. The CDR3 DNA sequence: TGCAGTGCTAGATCCCGACAGGGTAGCAATCAGCCCCAGCATTTT.

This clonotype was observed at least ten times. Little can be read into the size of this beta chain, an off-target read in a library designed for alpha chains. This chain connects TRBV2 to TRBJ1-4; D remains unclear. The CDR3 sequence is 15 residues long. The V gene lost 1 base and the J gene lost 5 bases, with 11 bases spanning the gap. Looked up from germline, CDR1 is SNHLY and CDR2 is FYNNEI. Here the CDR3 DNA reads TGTGCCAGCAGTGAAGGAGCAGGACGGAATGAAAAACTGTTTTTT. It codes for CASSEGAGRNEKLFF.

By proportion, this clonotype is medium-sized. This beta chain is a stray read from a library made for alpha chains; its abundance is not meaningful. The DNA of the CDR3 is TGTGCCAGCAGTTTAGGGTTTCAGGGGGCGCATGGTTCACCCCTCCACTTT. It is translated as CASSLGFQGAHGSPLHF. The rearrangement joins TRBV27 to TRBJ1-6; 8 nucleotides align to TRBD1. Trimming removed 2 bases from V and 9 bases from J; junction bases left unmatched: 12. The CDR3 covers 17 residues. Germline V lookup: CDR1 MNHEY, CDR2 SMNVEV (reference sequence).

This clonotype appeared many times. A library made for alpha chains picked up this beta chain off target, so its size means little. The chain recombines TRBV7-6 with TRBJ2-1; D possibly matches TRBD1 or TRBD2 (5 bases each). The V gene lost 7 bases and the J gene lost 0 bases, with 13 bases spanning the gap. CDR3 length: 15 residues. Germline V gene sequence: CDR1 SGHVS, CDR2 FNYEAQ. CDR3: CASTLGPSSYNEQFF. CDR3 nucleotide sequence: TGTGCCAGCACCCTGGGACCTAGCTCCTACAATGAGCAGTTCTTC.

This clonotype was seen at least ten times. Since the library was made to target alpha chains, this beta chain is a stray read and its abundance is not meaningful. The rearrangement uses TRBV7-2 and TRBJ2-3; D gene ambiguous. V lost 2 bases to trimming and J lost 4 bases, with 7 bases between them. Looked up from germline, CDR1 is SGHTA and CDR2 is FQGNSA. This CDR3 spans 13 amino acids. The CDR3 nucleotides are TGTGCCAGCAGCTTAAATAACGCAGATACGCAGTATTTT. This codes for CASSLNNADTQYF.

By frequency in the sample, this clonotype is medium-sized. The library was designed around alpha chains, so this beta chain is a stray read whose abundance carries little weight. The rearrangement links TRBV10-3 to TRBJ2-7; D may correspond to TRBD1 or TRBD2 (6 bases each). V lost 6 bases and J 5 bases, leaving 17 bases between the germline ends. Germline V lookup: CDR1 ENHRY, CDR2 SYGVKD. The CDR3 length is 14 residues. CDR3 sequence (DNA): TGTGCCATCAGGGTCACGGGGGCATCCGACGAGCAGTACTTC. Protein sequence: CAIRVTGASDEQYF.

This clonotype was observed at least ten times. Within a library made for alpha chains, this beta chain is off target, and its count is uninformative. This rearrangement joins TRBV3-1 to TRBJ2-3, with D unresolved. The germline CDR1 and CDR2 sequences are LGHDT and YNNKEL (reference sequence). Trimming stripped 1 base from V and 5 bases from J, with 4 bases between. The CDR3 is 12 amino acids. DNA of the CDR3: TGTGCCAGCAGCCAAGTGGAAGATACGCAGTATTTT. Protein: CASSQVEDTQYF.

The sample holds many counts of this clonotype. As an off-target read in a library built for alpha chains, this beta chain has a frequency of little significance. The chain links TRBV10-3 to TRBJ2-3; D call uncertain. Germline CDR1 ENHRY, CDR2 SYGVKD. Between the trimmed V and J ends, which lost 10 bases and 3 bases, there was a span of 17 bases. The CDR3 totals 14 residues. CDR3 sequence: CATANARYTDTQYF. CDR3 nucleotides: TGTGCCACCGCAAACGCCCGGTATACAGATACGCAGTATTTT.

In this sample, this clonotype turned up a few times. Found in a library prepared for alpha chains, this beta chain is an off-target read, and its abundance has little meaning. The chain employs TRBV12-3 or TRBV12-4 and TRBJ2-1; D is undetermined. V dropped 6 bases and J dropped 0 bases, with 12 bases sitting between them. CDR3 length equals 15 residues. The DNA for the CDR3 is TGTGCCAGCAGCCTAGGATTGGGCTCCTACAATGAGCAGTTCTTC. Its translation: CASSLGLGSYNEQFF.

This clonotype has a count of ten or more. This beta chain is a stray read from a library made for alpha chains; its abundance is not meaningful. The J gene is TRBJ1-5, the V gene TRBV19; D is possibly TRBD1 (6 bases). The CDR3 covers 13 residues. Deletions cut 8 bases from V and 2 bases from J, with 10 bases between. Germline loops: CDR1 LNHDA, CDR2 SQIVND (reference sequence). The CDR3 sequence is CASSDRGNQPQHF. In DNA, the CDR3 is TGTGCCAGTTCGGACAGAGGCAATCAGCCCCAGCATTTT.

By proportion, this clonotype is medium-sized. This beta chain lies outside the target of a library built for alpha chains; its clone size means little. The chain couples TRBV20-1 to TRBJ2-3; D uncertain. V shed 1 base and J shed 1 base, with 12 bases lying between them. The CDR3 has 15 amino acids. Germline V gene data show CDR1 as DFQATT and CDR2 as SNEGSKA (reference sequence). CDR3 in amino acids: CSARVPLLRTDTQYF. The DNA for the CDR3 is TGCAGTGCTAGAGTCCCGCTCCTTCGCACAGATACGCAGTATTTT.